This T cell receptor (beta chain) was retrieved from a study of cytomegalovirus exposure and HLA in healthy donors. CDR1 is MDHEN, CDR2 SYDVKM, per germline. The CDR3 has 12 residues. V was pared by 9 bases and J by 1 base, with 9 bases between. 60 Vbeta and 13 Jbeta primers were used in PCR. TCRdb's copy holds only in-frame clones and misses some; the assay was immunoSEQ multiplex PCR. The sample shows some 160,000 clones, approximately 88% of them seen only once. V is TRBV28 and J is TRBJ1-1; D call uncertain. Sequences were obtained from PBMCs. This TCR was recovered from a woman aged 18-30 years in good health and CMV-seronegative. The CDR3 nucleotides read TGTGCCAGTCAGCCGGGGAACACTGAAGCTTTCTTT. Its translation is CASQPGNTEAFF.